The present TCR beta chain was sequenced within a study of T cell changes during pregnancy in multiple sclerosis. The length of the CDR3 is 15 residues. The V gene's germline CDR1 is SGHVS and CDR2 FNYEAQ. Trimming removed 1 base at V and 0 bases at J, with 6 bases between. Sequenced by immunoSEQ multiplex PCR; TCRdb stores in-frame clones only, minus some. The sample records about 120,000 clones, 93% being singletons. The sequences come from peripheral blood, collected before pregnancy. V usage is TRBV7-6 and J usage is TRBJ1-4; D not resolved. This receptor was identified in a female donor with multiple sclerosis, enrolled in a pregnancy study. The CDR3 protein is CASSLVRSTNEKLFF. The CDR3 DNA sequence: TGTGCCAGCAGCTTAGTGCGCTCAACTAATGAAAAACTGTTTTTT.